This T cell receptor (beta chain) was sequenced for a study of T cells in Graves' hyperthyroidism and ophthalmopathy (dated by TCRdb to the late 2010s). Turning to the overall study: Peripheral blood samples were taken at initial diagnosis, before any treatment was given. A discovery cohort of fewer than 110 patients, about 44 with Graves' ophthalmopathy and 57 with stable Graves' hyperthyroidism, was used to find distinguishing TCR V-J signatures. An independent validation cohort of 18 to 20 hyperthyroidism patients and over 15 patients who later progressed to ophthalmopathy tested prospective prediction of ophthalmopathy. The 75 to 100 discovery patients were randomly split 7:3 into training and test sets. In addition, the study compared T-cell repertoires in thyroid tissue and in blood from about 6 Graves' hyperthyroidism patients. After sampling, hyperthyroidism patients received methimazole starting at 30 mg daily, and ophthalmopathy patients received high-dose intravenous methylprednisolone. According to the paper, TCR Vbeta CDR3 sequencing was carried out on approximately 140 peripheral blood samples, which came from 40 to 45 ophthalmopathy, around 75 hyperthyroidism and roughly 17 progressor patients. The study at large found these results: Sample size was not statistically predetermined, and blinding of investigators to group allocation was not performed. A model built on a 13 V-J signature distinguished ophthalmopathy from stable hyperthyroidism, reaching 85% to 90% sensitivity and about 81% specificity in cross-validation and 80%/75% in testing. In validation, progression to ophthalmopathy was predicted by the model with about 70% sensitivity and about 72% specificity, a median of approximately 6.5 months before onset. Most expanded thyroid clonotypes (frequency above 0.001) were also found in blood, which suggests that blood repertoires may mirror thyroid immune responses.

The TCR beta CDR3 regions were amplified from RNA transcripts. For the first round of RT-PCR on the TCR CDR3, the HTBI primer set was used together with the Qiagen OneStep RT-PCR kit. The libraries were constructed in a second round of multiplex PCR and then size-selected and purified. Libraries were sequenced paired-end with 100 bp reads on an Illumina HiSeq2000. In the authors' own workflow: SOAPnuke was used to process the raw data, throwing out any read that contained adapters or uncalled bases, had a mean Phred below 15, or lacked an exact constant-primer or identifier match. COPE v1.2.5 was used to merge high-quality paired reads, and clonotypes were defined as unique nucleotide sequences. MiTCR v1.1 was used to align clonotypes to the IMGT TRBV, TRBD and TRBJ reference segments. The analysis included only V-J combinations with a frequency above 0.0001, which together covered roughly 99% of the repertoires. A TCS score was defined as the ratio between F50 (clonal expansion) and ExV (chaos), using BLOSUM62-based TCRdist between CDR3 peptides within each V-J. Welch's t-statistics and random forest reduced 500 to 650 V-J features to 13, which were used in a naive Bayes classifier (R e1071). The raw public reads went through TCRdb reprocessing: fastp at Q25, MiXCR clone calling, in-frame beta chains kept. Each record represents a unique CDR3 protein, reported with the most common genes and DNA among its rows. The V and J calls were not made by the authors but by TCRdb's processing. The table for this sample lists a few hundred thousand distinct CDR3 sequences; about a sixth of them were counted only once. Of the sample, roughly a sixth is held by the ten largest clones.

The CDR3 holds 16 amino acids from the cysteine to the phenylalanine. Only the CDR3 portion is preserved as DNA: 48 bases, with reading frame beginning at the first base. The germline V gene (reference sequence) yields SGHAT for CDR1 and FQDESV for CDR2. Clipping removes 0 bases from V and 12 bases from J, with 13 as the unmatched junction base count. This clonotype showed up many times. Its antigen is not yet known. There are no base qualities to consult, and no much larger clone falls within one base. Ophthalmopathy patients had moderately to severely active disease, with a Clinical Activity Score of 3 or more, a NOSPECS grade of 4 or more, and a disease duration of less than 3 months. Patients with uncontrolled infections, other autoimmune diseases, pregnancy or lactation were excluded. Diagnoses were established on the basis of clinical symptoms, serum thyroxine and TRAb, thyroid ultrasound, and orbital computed tomography. PBMCs were isolated from about 9.2 ml of fresh peripheral blood by Ficoll-Paque density gradient centrifugation. Total RNA was extracted with Trizol reagent, and quality was checked on an Agilent 2100 Bioanalyzer.

Sequencing was performed on blood. The TCR comes from a woman in her 40s with Graves' ophthalmopathy. The chain is assembled from TRBV11-1 and TRBJ2-7; 11 central bases correspond to TRBD2. CDR3 region: CASSLAPLTSGSMPYF. The DNA sequence is given as TGTGCCAGCAGCTTAGCCCCCTTAACTAGCGGGAGTATGCCGTACTTC.